This TCR beta chain was recorded in a study of blood T cell repertoires in COVID-19. Generated by immunoSEQ multiplex PCR, the TCRdb table keeps only in-frame clones and is missing some. The table includes tens of thousands of clones, around 87% detected once. The CDR3 covers 16 residues. CDR1 is LGHDT and CDR2 is YNNKEL in the germline V gene (reference sequence). V lost 4 bases and J lost 5; bases outside the gene matches: 6. This clonotype was sampled from a human donor in a cohort sampled during active COVID-19. The specimen was peripheral blood. The V gene is TRBV3-1 (or the pseudogene TRBV3-2), the J gene TRBJ1-4; 11 bases agree with TRBD1. The CDR3 region is CASSPAGTGGNEKLFF. The CDR3 DNA sequence: TGTGCCAGCAGCCCCGCCGGGACAGGGGGGAATGAAAAACTGTTTTTT.